Following are 8 T cell receptor beta chains from one sample sequenced in a study of T cell responses to AZD1222 COVID-19 vaccine. Only in-frame clones appear in the TCRdb table, and some are missing; sequencing was by immunoSEQ multiplex PCR. The data show around 110,000 clones, more than 85% seen once. The input for sequencing was peripheral blood, taken on day 0 of AZD1222 vaccination. All receptors come from an adult in good health.

The chain is built from TRBV24-1 and TRBJ2-2, with D tentatively TRBD2 (6 bases). In germline, CDR1 is KGHDR, CDR2 SFDVKD. This CDR3 spans 16 amino acids. V lost 6 bases and J lost 7, with 20 bases in between. CDR3 DNA sequence: TGTGCCACCAGTCTGTCGGCGGGGCCAAGGGTCGGGGAGCTGTTTTTT. Its translation: CATSLSAGPRVGELFF.

The chain is built from TRBV6-5 and TRBJ1-5, with D unresolved. V shed 2 bases and J shed 0 bases, with 5 bases lying between them. Per the germline V gene, CDR1 is MNHEY and CDR2 is SVGAGI. The length of the CDR3 is 14 residues. CDR3 residues: CASSYPDSNQPQHF. The CDR3 nucleotides are TGTGCCAGCAGTTACCCAGATAGCAATCAGCCCCAGCATTTT.

The chain recombines TRBV5-1 with TRBJ1-2; 12 bases match TRBD1. J was trimmed by 8 bases and V by 4 bases; bases with no gene match: 9. The CDR3 runs to 15 residues. Germline V CDR1 and CDR2: SGHRS, YFSETQ. The chain's CDR3 is CASSTAGTGGEGYTF. CDR3 nucleotides: TGCGCCAGCAGCACAGCCGGGACAGGGGGCGAAGGCTACACCTTC.

The rearrangement joins TRBV2 to TRBJ2-3, with 12 bases aligning to TRBD1. The CDR3 consists of 16 residues. J was trimmed by 6 bases and V by 6 bases; bases with no gene match: 10. Per the germline V gene, CDR1 is SNHLY and CDR2 is FYNNEI. The CDR3 nucleotides read TGTGCCAGCAGACCGTTGGGACAGGGGGCATGGGATACGCAGTATTTT. Encoded protein: CASRPLGQGAWDTQYF.

The V gene is TRBV28, the J gene TRBJ2-7; D perhaps matches TRBD1 (5 bases). Germline-derived CDR1 and CDR2 are MDHEN and SYDVKM. This CDR3 has 14 amino acids. V lost 3 bases, J lost 2 bases, and 11 bases lay in between. CDR3 loop: CASSFSTGTYEQYF. In nucleotides, the CDR3 is TGTGCCAGCAGTTTTAGTACAGGCACCTACGAGCAGTACTTC. Drawing the rest from reference TRBV28 and TRBJ2-7, the complete variable domain is DVKVTQSSRYLVKRTGEKVFLECVQDMDHENMFWYRQDPGLGLRLIYFSYDVKMKEKGDIPEGYSVSREKKERFSLILESASTNQTSMYLCASSFSTGTYEQYFGPGTRLTVT.

V usage is TRBV7-2 and J usage is TRBJ2-3; D gene uncertain. The length of the CDR3 is 15 residues. Between the trimmed V and J ends, which lost 4 bases and 0 bases, there was a span of 11 bases. Germline V gene sequence: CDR1 SGHTA, CDR2 FQGNSA. The CDR3 DNA reads as TGTGCCAGCAGCTCTCGGAGCTTTAGCACAGATACGCAGTATTTT. It yields the protein CASSSRSFSTDTQYF.

J is TRBJ2-3 and V is TRBV27; D is unresolved. Per the germline V gene, CDR1 is MNHEY and CDR2 is SMNVEV (reference sequence). With 6 bases removed from V and 1 base from J, the gap between germline ends came to 14 bases. This CDR3 spans 15 amino acids. The CDR3 loop is CASSSPARRTDTQYF. CDR3 coding DNA: TGTGCCAGCAGCTCCCCGGCTAGGCGCACAGATACGCAGTATTTT.

This chain connects TRBV19 to TRBJ2-1; D unresolved. The CDR3 extends over 11 amino acids. V gave up 5 bases and J gave up 10 bases, with 9 bases separating them. Germline V lookup: CDR1 LNHDA, CDR2 SQIVND (reference sequence). CDR3 DNA: TGTGCCAGTAGTTGGGCTGGGGAGCAGTTCTTC. Translated: CASSWAGEQFF. Full variable domain (missing parts from reference TRBV19 and TRBJ2-1): DGGITQSPKYLFRKEGQNVTLSCEQNLNHDAMYWYRQDPGQGLRLIYYSQIVNDFQKGDIAEGYSVSREKKESFPLTVTSAQKNPTAFYLCASSWAGEQFFGPGTRLTVL.